This entry describes one T cell receptor beta chain. The data were produced by immunoSEQ multiplex PCR, yet TCRdb's version contains in-frame clones alone and is incomplete. Of around 2.5 million clones listed, 80% to 95% are singletons. The data originate from a study of shared clonotypes between healthy human individuals. With 5 bases clipped from V and 8 bases from J, the junction kept 8 bases outside the gene matches. The CDR3 is made up of 14 amino acids. In germline, CDR1 is SGHVS, CDR2 FQNEAQ. J is TRBJ1-2 and V is TRBV7-8, with 10 bases lining up with TRBD1. This sequence originates from a man younger than 35 in good health. Some clones in this sample may be carry-over from other donors' samples. Sequencing was carried out using naive CD4+ T cells from PBMCs. Subset defined: CD45RA+ positively selected. The CDR3 sequence: CASSPRQGAEGYTF. The CDR3 DNA reads TGTGCCAGCAGCCCTAGACAGGGGGCAGAGGGCTACACCTTC.